Below are 30 T cell receptor beta chains sequenced from a single sample in a study of T cell responses to AZD1222 COVID-19 vaccine (dated by TCRdb to about 2021). Library creation used the immunoSEQ multiplex PCR assay. TCRdb took over this immuneACCESS table, retaining in-frame rearrangements with V and J assigned. Such tables are incomplete; in checked studies, under half of the missing clones stem from an unresolved V gene, and the remainder is unexplained. Present in this sample are some 120,000 clones, 87% of which were seen just once. The ten biggest clones cover 1.5% of the sample. The intended sense of this specimen's time point label: baseline before first vaccination. The specimen was peripheral blood, collected on day 0 of AZD1222 vaccination. These receptors were collected from an adult in good health.

The chain couples TRBV7-2 to TRBJ2-7, with no clear D. The germline CDR1 and CDR2 sequences are SGHTA and FQGNSA. Between the trimmed V and J ends, which lost 1 base and 9 bases, there was a span of 10 bases. The CDR3 is 12 residues long. CDR3 nucleotide sequence: TGTGCCAGCAGCTTAGATATCGGATGGCAGTACTTC. It encodes CASSLDIGWQYF.

The rearrangement links TRBV7-2 to TRBJ2-3; 9 nucleotides align to TRBD2. Losses at the gene ends were 5 bases for V and 5 bases for J; bases not matched to a gene: 11. In germline, CDR1 is SGHTA, CDR2 FQGNSA. The CDR3 totals 16 residues. The CDR3 protein is CASSPHQRGAGDTQYF. CDR3 bases: TGTGCCAGCAGCCCCCACCAGCGGGGGGCGGGAGATACGCAGTATTTT.

This rearrangement joins TRBV23-1 to TRBJ2-7; D is unclear. TRBV23-1 is treated as an ORF (open reading frame) with a function not yet certain. This CDR3 has 14 residues. V was clipped by 6 bases and J by 3 bases, with 15 bases between them. CDR3: CASSHHSTYYEQYF. DNA of the CDR3: TGCGCCAGCAGCCATCACTCTACTTACTACGAGCAGTACTTC.

The chain joins TRBV11-2 to TRBJ1-3; maybe TRBD1 (6 bases). The V and J ends lost 4 bases and 4 bases respectively, with 20 bases between them. From germline, CDR1 is SGHAT and CDR2 FQNNGV. The CDR3 loop spans 17 amino acids. CDR3 region: CASSYLGHNPGGNTIYF. The CDR3 bases are TGTGCCAGCAGCTATCTGGGACACAATCCTGGGGGAAACACCATATATTTT.

In this sample, this clone turned up once. V and J are TRBV29-1 and TRBJ2-3, with a possible D match to TRBD1 (6 bases). V was cut by 7 bases and J by 2 bases, with 10 bases left in between. The CDR3 loop spans 12 amino acids. The germline V gene encodes CDR1 SQVTM and CDR2 ANQGSEA. This CDR3 reads CSGGQHTDTQYF. The CDR3 DNA reads as TGCAGCGGTGGACAGCACACAGATACGCAGTATTTT.

This clone has just one count. The rearrangement joins TRBV7-9 to TRBJ2-7; tentatively, D is TRBD2 (6 bases). The CDR3 sequence is 14 residues long. Germline-derived CDR1 and CDR2 are SEHNR and FQNEAQ (reference sequence). Trimming took 5 bases from V and 3 from J, leaving 14 bases between them. Here the CDR3 DNA reads TGTGCCAGCAGCCCTAAGGCCGGGGGCTACGAGCAGTACTTC. Amino acid sequence: CASSPKAGGYEQYF. Looking up the rest from reference TRBV7-9 and TRBJ2-7 gives the full variable domain: DTGVSQNPRHKITKRGQNVTFRCDPISEHNRLYWYRQTLGQGPEFLTYFQNEAQLEKSRLLSDRFSAERPKGSFSTLEIQRTEQGDSAMYLCASSPKAGGYEQYFGPGTRLTVT.

This clone was counted a single time. CDR3 amino acids: CASSYSTLREGSTIYF. The CDR3 DNA sequence: TGTGCCAGCAGTTACTCCACCCTCCGGGAGGGGAGCACCATATATTTT. V and J are TRBV6-5 and TRBJ1-3; D perhaps matches TRBD1 (5 bases). CDR3 length: 16 residues. Trimming shortened V by 0 bases and J by 9 bases, and 18 bases separated the two germline ends. In germline, CDR1 is MNHEY, CDR2 SVGAGI.

J is TRBJ1-2 and V is TRBV30, with 7 bases lining up with TRBD1. CDR3 length equals 14 residues. The V gene end was trimmed by 5 bases and the J gene end by 4 bases; junction bases not matched to a gene: 10. Looked up from germline, CDR1 is GTSNPN and CDR2 is SVGIG (reference sequence). Here the CDR3 DNA reads TGTGCCTGGGGTGCAAGGGGGCGCGTCTATGGCTACACCTTC. Its translation is CAWGARGRVYGYTF.

This chain links TRBV25-1 with TRBJ1-6, with no clear D. This CDR3 region has 13 residues. The germline V gene encodes CDR1 MGHDK and CDR2 SYGVNS. V lost 5 bases, J lost 4 bases, and 6 bases lay in between. The CDR3 loop reads CASSPVYNSPLHF. DNA for the CDR3: TGTGCCAGCAGTCCAGTATATAATTCACCCCTCCACTTT.

CDR3 sequence: CASSLFSGPLHF. CDR3 nucleotides: TGTGCCAGCAGCTTATTTTCTGGACCCCTCCACTTT. This rearrangement joins TRBV11-2 to TRBJ1-6; D is ambiguous. The CDR3 is 12 amino acids. Germline V gene sequence: CDR1 SGHAT, CDR2 FQNNGV. Trimming removed 2 bases at V and 12 bases at J, with 8 bases between.

V and J are TRBV15 and TRBJ1-4; D is possibly TRBD1 (5 bases). Trimming removed 6 bases at V and 3 bases at J, with 14 bases between. The CDR3 covers 15 residues. In germline, CDR1 is LNHNV, CDR2 YYDKDF (reference sequence). The CDR3 here is CATRGAYGPNEKLFF. The CDR3 DNA follows: TGTGCCACCAGAGGGGCGTATGGGCCTAATGAAAAACTGTTTTTT.

The CDR3 is CASSLASGLAGGDTQYF. CDR3 bases: TGTGCCAGCAGCTTGGCCTCTGGACTAGCGGGGGGGGATACGCAGTATTTT. The rearrangement joins TRBV5-4 to TRBJ2-3, with TRBD2 matching 15 bases. The CDR3 is made up of 17 amino acids. The germline CDR1 and CDR2 sequences are SGHNT and YYREEE (reference sequence). The V gene end was trimmed by 0 bases and the J gene end by 6 bases; junction bases not matched to a gene: 5. The variable domain in full, with the rest retrieved from reference TRBV5-4 and TRBJ2-3, is ETGVTQSPTHLIKTRGQQVTLRCSSQSGHNTVSWYQQALGQGPQFIFQYYREEENGRGNFPPRFSGLQFPNYSSELNVNALELDDSALYLCASSLASGLAGGDTQYFGPGTRLTVL.

This clone showed up just once. The chain uses TRBV6-2 or TRBV6-3 and TRBJ1-1; 9 bases are a match to TRBD1. The germline gives CDR1 MNHEY, CDR2 SVGEGT. CDR3 length: 17 amino acids. Losses at the gene ends were 2 bases for V and 0 bases for J; bases not matched to a gene: 7. CDR3: CASSYTLRDRVNTEAFF. CDR3 sequence (DNA): TGTGCCAGCAGTTACACGCTCCGGGACAGGGTGAACACTGAAGCTTTCTTT.

The J gene is TRBJ2-2, the V gene TRBV5-4, with a weak D call TRBD1 (5 bases). The CDR3 is made up of 13 amino acids. Trimming took off 4 bases at V and 7 bases at J, with 11 bases between the two ends. The germline V gene encodes CDR1 SGHNT and CDR2 YYREEE (reference sequence). This CDR3 is CASSPTGVGELFF. The DNA of the CDR3 is TGTGCCAGCAGCCCTACAGGAGTCGGGGAGCTGTTTTTT.

CDR3 DNA sequence: TGTGCCAGCAGCCCTGGGACATTCGGGGTAGAGCAGTTCTTC. Translating gives CASSPGTFGVEQFF. This sequence joins TRBV28 and TRBJ2-1; D perhaps matches TRBD1 (6 bases). The CDR3 contains 14 residues. The V gene's germline CDR1 is MDHEN and CDR2 SYDVKM. The germline V and J ends were trimmed by 6 bases and 10 bases, with 19 bases remaining between them. Drawing the rest from reference TRBV28 and TRBJ2-1, the complete variable domain is DVKVTQSSRYLVKRTGEKVFLECVQDMDHENMFWYRQDPGLGLRLIYFSYDVKMKEKGDIPEGYSVSREKKERFSLILESASTNQTSMYLCASSPGTFGVEQFFGPGTRLTVL.

This clone has a handful of counts. The chain has TRBV5-1 and TRBJ2-7, with TRBD2 as a possible D gene (5 bases). The V and J ends lost 0 bases and 0 bases respectively, with 13 bases between them. Per germline, CDR1 SGHRS and CDR2 YFSETQ. This CDR3 contains 16 residues. The CDR3 reads CASSLGPLGSSYEQYF. The CDR3 bases are TGCGCCAGCAGCTTGGGACCCCTGGGGAGCTCCTACGAGCAGTACTTC.

This rearrangement joins TRBV7-6 to TRBJ2-5; D is perhaps TRBD1 or TRBD2 (5 bases each). This CDR3 is 16 amino acids long. V gave up 1 base and J gave up 5 bases, with 17 bases separating them. Per the germline V gene, CDR1 is SGHVS and CDR2 is FNYEAQ. Written as DNA, the CDR3 is TGTGCCAGCAGCTTAGGATCGGGGACCACCCCGGAGACCCAGTACTTC. Residues: CASSLGSGTTPETQYF.

The V and J genes are TRBV7-7 and TRBJ2-5, with D possibly being TRBD1 or TRBD2 (7 bases each). This CDR3 is 15 amino acids long. Germline V gives CDR1 SSHAT, CDR2 FNYEAQ (reference sequence). V was shortened by 1 base and J by 4 bases, with 13 bases between the two germline ends. CDR3: CASSLGQGGRETQYF. CDR3 sequence (DNA): TGTGCCAGCAGCTTAGGACAGGGAGGGCGAGAGACCCAGTACTTC.

The J gene is TRBJ2-3, the V gene TRBV7-3; D unresolved. Looked up from germline, CDR1 is SGHTA and CDR2 is FQGTGA. V dropped 4 bases and J dropped 1 base, with 12 bases sitting between them. The CDR3 length is 15 residues. The CDR3 region has the DNA TGTGCCAGCAGCTCGGTGGGCATGGGCACAGATACGCAGTATTTT. Residues: CASSSVGMGTDTQYF.

The chain's CDR3 is CASSSGSNQPQHF. The DNA for the CDR3 is TGTGCCAGCAGCAGCGGGAGCAATCAGCCCCAGCATTTT. The chain uses TRBV4-2 and TRBJ1-5; D call uncertain. The CDR3 is 13 residues long. Between the trimmed V and J ends, which lost 5 bases and 1 base, there was a span of 6 bases. Germline V CDR1 and CDR2: LGHNA, YNFKEQ.

A few counts support this clone. The chain carries TRBV9 and TRBJ2-5, with a possible D match to TRBD2 (5 bases). The ends were cut back, 0 bases at V and 5 bases at J, with 11 bases in the middle. Germline lookup yields CDR1 SGDLS and CDR2 YYNGEE. The length of the CDR3 is 14 residues. CDR3 amino acids: CASSVGWGVETQYF. The CDR3, as DNA: TGTGCCAGCAGCGTAGGCTGGGGAGTGGAGACCCAGTACTTC.

The table lists this clone with a few counts. This chain joins TRBV6-2 or TRBV6-3 and TRBJ1-1; D call uncertain. The CDR3 covers 14 residues. Germline V gene data show CDR1 as MNHEY and CDR2 as SVGEGT. Trimming took 4 bases from V and 14 from J, leaving 23 bases between them. In nucleotides, the CDR3 is TGTGCCAGCAGTTCCCCCCGCGAGGGATCTGAAGGCTTCTTT. It yields the protein CASSSPREGSEGFF.

This chain connects TRBV28 to TRBJ2-7, with TRBD1 matching 7 bases. Germline CDR1 and CDR2: MDHEN and SYDVKM. This CDR3 has 14 amino acids. J was trimmed by 6 bases and V by 7 bases; bases with no gene match: 12. Here the CDR3 reads CASTFSTGNFEQYF. In DNA, the CDR3 is TGTGCCAGCACCTTCTCGACAGGGAATTTCGAGCAGTACTTC.

This clone was seen just once. The gene calls are TRBV10-3 and TRBJ2-7, with D maybe TRBD1 (6 bases). Germline V gene data show CDR1 as ENHRY and CDR2 as SYGVKD. This CDR3 comprises 15 residues. Trimming removed 8 bases from V and 3 bases from J, with 20 bases in between. CDR3 DNA sequence: TGTGCCATCTGGGCAGGCAGGGGTTTTGTCTACGAGCAGTACTTC. This translates into CAIWAGRGFVYEQYF.

This chain connects TRBV18 to TRBJ2-3, with D hard to call. The germline V gene has CDR1 KGHSH and CDR2 LQKENI. Trimming stripped 5 bases from V and 3 bases from J, with 9 bases between. This CDR3 spans 13 amino acids. The CDR3 coding sequence is TGTGCCAGCTCAGTCCGACCGACAGATACGCAGTATTTT. Translation: CASSVRPTDTQYF.

Worth noting for this clone: In the same sample, other DNA sequences code for this CDR3. This chain connects TRBV29-1 to TRBJ1-1; no firm D call. V gave up 3 bases and J gave up 0 bases, with 8 bases separating them. In germline, CDR1 is SQVTM, CDR2 ANQGSEA. The CDR3 has 13 amino acids. The chain's CDR3 is CSVDRGLNTEAFF. CDR3 bases: TGCAGCGTTGATCGGGGATTGAACACTGAAGCTTTCTTT.

The chain joins TRBV29-1 to TRBJ1-2, with D perhaps TRBD1 (5 bases). CDR3 length: 12 amino acids. The germline gives CDR1 SQVTM, CDR2 ANQGSEA. With 4 bases removed from V and 4 bases from J, the gap between germline ends came to 10 bases. The DNA of the CDR3 is TGCAGCGTTGGGGCGGGACTCTATGGCTACACCTTC. This translates into CSVGAGLYGYTF.

The chain employs TRBV9 and TRBJ1-2; TRBD1 agrees at 9 bases. Germline CDR1 is SGDLS and CDR2 is YYNGEE. V shed 0 bases, J shed 1 base, and the junction held 1 base outside the gene matches. This CDR3 has 15 residues. DNA for the CDR3: TGTGCCAGCAGCGTAGGGGGACAGGGTAACTATGGCTACACCTTC. This encodes CASSVGGQGNYGYTF.

This rearrangement joins TRBV4-3 to TRBJ1-4; a weak D match, TRBD1 (6 bases). The V end lost 5 bases, the J end lost 0 bases, and 10 bases lay between the germline ends. Looked up from germline, CDR1 is LGHNA and CDR2 is YSLEER. There are 15 residues in the CDR3. CDR3 residues: CASSLAGATNEKLFF. The CDR3, as DNA: TGCGCCAGCAGCTTAGCAGGGGCAACTAATGAAAAACTGTTTTTT.

V and J are TRBV7-2 and TRBJ2-7; TRBD2 agrees at 10 bases. Trimming took 3 bases from V and 6 from J; bases not matched to a gene: 2. The CDR3 covers 13 residues. Looked up from germline, CDR1 is SGHTA and CDR2 is FQGNSA. CDR3 bases: TGTGCCAGCAGCTTTAGCGGGGGGCTCGAGCAGTACTTC. This codes for CASSFSGGLEQYF.